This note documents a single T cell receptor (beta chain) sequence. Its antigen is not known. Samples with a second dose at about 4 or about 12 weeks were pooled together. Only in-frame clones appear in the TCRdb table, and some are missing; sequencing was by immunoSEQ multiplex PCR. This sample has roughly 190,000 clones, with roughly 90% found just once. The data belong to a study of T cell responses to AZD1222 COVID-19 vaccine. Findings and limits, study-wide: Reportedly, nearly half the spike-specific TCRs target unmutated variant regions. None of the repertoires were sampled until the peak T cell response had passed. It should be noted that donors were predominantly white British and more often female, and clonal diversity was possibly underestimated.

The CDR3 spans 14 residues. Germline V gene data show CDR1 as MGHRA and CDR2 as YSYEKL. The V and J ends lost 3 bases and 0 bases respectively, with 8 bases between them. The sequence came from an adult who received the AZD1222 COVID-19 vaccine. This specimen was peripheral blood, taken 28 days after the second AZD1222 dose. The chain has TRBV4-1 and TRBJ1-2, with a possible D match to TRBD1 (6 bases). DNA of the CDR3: TGCGCCAGCAGCCAGCGGACAGCTAACTATGGCTACACCTTC. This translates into CASSQRTANYGYTF.